The 22 T cell receptor beta chains below come from one sample, sequenced in a study of blood T cell repertoires in COVID-19. Profiled with immunoSEQ multiplex PCR; TCRdb holds only in-frame clones, not every one. Of hundreds of thousands of clones in the sample, more than 65% are singletons; the top ten hold approximately 8.7%. The specimen sequenced was peripheral blood. These receptors all come from a woman aged 80 or over with acute or convalescent COVID-19.

This clone was detected many times. This rearrangement joins TRBV3-1 (or the pseudogene TRBV3-2) to TRBJ2-7; a possible D gene is TRBD1 (6 bases). Trimming removed 4 bases at V and 2 bases at J, with 9 bases between. Germline V gene data show CDR1 as LGHDT and CDR2 as YNNKEL (reference sequence). CDR3 length: 13 residues. The CDR3 reads CASSPGTPYEQYF. CDR3 coding DNA: TGTGCCAGCAGCCCCGGGACACCCTACGAGCAGTACTTC.

A single count supports this clone. This rearrangement joins TRBV6-4 to TRBJ1-2; 9 bases match TRBD1. J gave up 6 bases and V 5 bases, and 4 bases lay outside the gene matches. This CDR3 spans 13 amino acids. CDR1 is MRHNA and CDR2 is SNTAGT in the germline V gene. CDR3 residues: CASSPRTGDGYTF. In DNA, the CDR3 is TGTGCCAGCAGTCCCCGGACAGGGGATGGCTACACCTTC.

The chain combines TRBV7-3 with TRBJ1-1; 9 bases align to TRBD1. V was pared by 4 bases and J by 11 bases, with 8 bases of the junction left unmatched. The CDR3 extends over 13 amino acids. Germline CDR1 reads SGHTA; CDR2 reads FQGTGA. In DNA form, the CDR3 reads TGTGCCAGCAGCTGGAAAACCGGGACAGGGGCTTTCTTT. This encodes CASSWKTGTGAFF.

The table lists this clone with a few counts. This chain joins TRBV5-1 and TRBJ2-1; TRBD2 matches 9 bases. The J segment lost 5 bases and the V segment lost 8 bases, leaving 11 bases of the junction unmatched. The germline CDR1 and CDR2 sequences are SGHRS and YFSETQ. This CDR3 comprises 15 residues. As DNA, the CDR3 is TGCGCCAGTGATCCTATGACTAGCGGTGACAATGAGCAGTTCTTC. This translates into CASDPMTSGDNEQFF.

The chain uses TRBV6-2 or TRBV6-3 and TRBJ2-4; TRBD2 might be the D (7 bases). The CDR3 spans 15 residues. Between the trimmed V and J ends, which lost 0 bases and 8 bases, there was a span of 14 bases. Germline CDR1 is MNHEY and CDR2 is SVGEGT. CDR3 nucleotides: TGTGCCAGCAGTTACTCGATCCAGGGGAGGGACATTCAGTACTTC. Translation: CASSYSIQGRDIQYF.

The chain combines TRBV4-2 with TRBJ2-2, with TRBD1 matching over 9 bases. With V trimmed by 5 bases and J by 7 bases, 8 bases remained unmatched. The CDR3 length is 15 residues. Looked up from germline, CDR1 is LGHNA and CDR2 is YNFKEQ. CDR3 coding DNA: TGTGCCAGCAGCTCCCCGGGACAGGGTAGCGGGGAGCTGTTTTTT. Its translation: CASSSPGQGSGELFF.

The chain uses TRBV4-2 and TRBJ2-7; 12 bases fit TRBD2. Per germline, CDR1 LGHNA and CDR2 YNFKEQ. The CDR3 consists of 15 residues. V lost 0 bases and J lost 9; bases outside the gene matches: 6. CDR3 coding DNA: TGTGCCAGCAGCCAAGAACTAGCGGGAGGATGGTTGCAGTACTTC. Translating gives CASSQELAGGWLQYF.

CDR3 nucleotide sequence: TGTGCCAGCGTAGCACAGGGAGCGGCTGAAGCTTTCTTT. It is translated as CASVAQGAAEAFF. The chain employs TRBV12-3 or TRBV12-4 and TRBJ1-1, with D perhaps TRBD1 (6 bases). The V end lost 8 bases, the J end lost 6 bases, and 16 bases lay between the germline ends. CDR3 length equals 13 residues.

The chain joins TRBV3-1 (or the pseudogene TRBV3-2) to TRBJ1-6, with unresolved D. Germline V gene lookup returns CDR1 LGHDT and CDR2 YNNKEL (reference sequence). This CDR3 has 15 residues. V gave up 1 base and J gave up 7 bases, with 11 bases separating them. The CDR3 DNA sequence: TGTGCCAGCAGCCAAGTTGGGCCTTCCAATTCACCCCTCCACTTT. Amino acids: CASSQVGPSNSPLHF.

J is TRBJ2-6 and V is TRBV28, with D perhaps TRBD1 (5 bases). Trimming cost V 4 bases and J 0 bases, with 10 bases left between them. The CDR3 covers 16 residues. Germline CDR1 MDHEN, CDR2 SYDVKM. In DNA, the CDR3 is TGTGCCAGCAGTTCCCCCAGGGCCTCTGGGGCCAACGTCCTGACTTTC. Translation: CASSSPRASGANVLTF. Filled out from reference TRBV28 and TRBJ2-6, the complete variable domain reads DVKVTQSSRYLVKRTGEKVFLECVQDMDHENMFWYRQDPGLGLRLIYFSYDVKMKEKGDIPEGYSVSREKKERFSLILESASTNQTSMYLCASSSPRASGANVLTFGAGSRLTVL.

The chain uses TRBV6-1 and TRBJ1-2; D is perhaps TRBD1 (5 bases). V lost 2 bases to trimming and J lost 2 bases, with 12 bases between them. The CDR3 consists of 15 residues. The germline CDR1 and CDR2 sequences are MNHNS and SASEGT. In DNA, the CDR3 is TGTGCCAGCAGTGAATATGGGGCTTCAAACTATGGCTACACCTTC. As protein: CASSEYGASNYGYTF.

V is TRBV5-1 and J is TRBJ1-5, with D unclear. V lost 3 bases and J 10 bases, leaving 14 bases between the germline ends. The CDR3 is made up of 13 amino acids. Germline CDR1 is SGHRS and CDR2 is YFSETQ. CDR3 bases: TGCGCCAGCAGCTCACAACCGGGAGGCCCCCAGCATTTT. Amino acids: CASSSQPGGPQHF.

The chain recombines TRBV15 with TRBJ2-3; 10 nucleotides agree with TRBD1. The CDR3 spans 12 residues. Germline V CDR1 and CDR2: LNHNV, YYDKDF (reference sequence). The V segment lost 8 bases and the J segment 8 bases; nucleotides outside the gene matches: 4. CDR3 residues: CATSRDRGTQYF. CDR3 sequence (DNA): TGTGCCACCTCGAGGGACAGGGGTACGCAGTATTTT.

Of note for this clone: One end of the junction varies from germline; a read error may be responsible. The chain couples TRBV5-1 to TRBJ2-2; D might be TRBD2 (5 bases). Germline values: CDR1 SGHRS, CDR2 YFSETQ. This CDR3 is built from 13 residues. CDR3 amino acids: CAVSNGNPGELFF. In DNA form, the CDR3 reads TGCGCCGTCTCAAACGGGAACCCCGGGGAGCTGTTTTTT.

This chain connects TRBV6-4 to TRBJ2-2; D possibly corresponds to TRBD2 (6 bases). Between the trimmed V and J ends, which lost 2 bases and 0 bases, there was a span of 10 bases. In germline, CDR1 is MRHNA, CDR2 SNTAGT. The CDR3 spans 16 residues. CDR3 residues: CASSDGAGPNTGELFF. In DNA form, the CDR3 reads TGTGCCAGCAGTGACGGGGCGGGGCCGAACACCGGGGAGCTGTTTTTT.

V gene TRBV28 combines with J gene TRBJ2-6; weak D call: TRBD1 (5 bases). Germline-derived CDR1 and CDR2 are MDHEN and SYDVKM. This CDR3 comprises 19 residues. The V and J ends lost 5 bases and 2 bases respectively, with 22 bases between them. The CDR3 sequence is CASSLPSGRALPGANVLTF. The CDR3 nucleotides are TGTGCCAGCAGTCTACCGTCAGGCAGGGCCCTACCTGGGGCCAACGTCCTGACTTTC.

Concerning this clone itself: In the same sample, other DNA sequences code for this CDR3. V gene TRBV3-1 (or the pseudogene TRBV3-2) combines with J gene TRBJ1-1; TRBD1 might be the D (5 bases). This CDR3 is built from 14 residues. The V and J ends lost 1 base and 1 base respectively, with 7 bases between them. Germline V gene lookup returns CDR1 LGHDT and CDR2 YNNKEL (reference sequence). The CDR3 coding sequence is TGTGCCAGCAGCCAAGGTACAGGGAACACTGAAGCTTTCTTT. Its protein product is CASSQGTGNTEAFF.

The V and J genes are TRBV5-1 and TRBJ2-5; 13 nucleotides align to TRBD2. Germline values: CDR1 SGHRS, CDR2 YFSETQ. CDR3 length equals 17 residues. Trimming cost V 0 bases and J 1 base; bases outside gene matches: 3. CDR3 coding DNA: TGCGCCAGCAGCTTGGGACTAGCGGGGGGACTCCAAGAGACCCAGTACTTC. Amino acid sequence: CASSLGLAGGLQETQYF.

This clone is a singleton in its sample. The gene calls are TRBV5-4 and TRBJ2-1; 13 bases are shared with TRBD2. The CDR3 totals 16 residues. The V segment lost 0 bases and the J segment 5 bases; nucleotides outside the gene matches: 2. Germline CDR1 and CDR2: SGHNT and YYREEE (reference sequence). The CDR3: CASSLAGTSGNNEQFF. DNA of the CDR3: TGTGCCAGCAGCTTGGCCGGGACTAGCGGGAACAATGAGCAGTTCTTC.

The V and J genes are TRBV5-3 and TRBJ2-3; 11 nucleotides match TRBD2. TRBV5-3 has ORF status, its function being uncertain. V shed 1 base, J shed 0 bases, and the junction held 4 bases outside the gene matches. The length of the CDR3 is 17 residues. The CDR3 is CARSLTTSGSSTDTQYF. The CDR3 coding sequence is TGTGCCAGAAGCTTGACCACTAGCGGGAGTAGCACAGATACGCAGTATTTT.

CDR3 in DNA: TGTGCCAGTAGTACGGGACAGGGGTGGCTGTTTTTT. Its translation: CASSTGQGWLFF. The chain has TRBV19 and TRBJ2-2; 10 nucleotides match TRBD1. After removal of 4 bases from V and 13 bases from J, the junction contained 3 bases not matched to a gene. CDR3 length: 12 amino acids. Germline V gene data show CDR1 as LNHDA and CDR2 as SQIVND (reference sequence).

This clone has a single count. One end of the junction does not line up with germline, which may come from a read error. The V and J genes are TRBV15 and TRBJ1-4, with TRBD1 matching 7 bases. The CDR3 covers 16 residues. Germline V gene sequence: CDR1 LNHNV, CDR2 YYDKDF (reference sequence). The CDR3 sequence is CATSRDGDRSNEKLFF. In DNA form, the CDR3 reads TGTGCCACCAGCAGAGACGGGGACAGATCTAACGAAAAACTGTTTTTT.